One and the same sample provided the 18 T cell receptor beta chains below, sequenced in a study of T cell responses to AZD1222 COVID-19 vaccine. Here immunoSEQ multiplex PCR was the method, and the copy in TCRdb shows in-frame clones only, minus some. The table includes some 110,000 clones, roughly 84% detected once. The material was peripheral blood, obtained on day 0 of AZD1222 vaccination. These receptor sequences come from an adult in good health.

The chain links TRBV7-9 to TRBJ2-3; no clear D gene. V lost 5 bases and J 2 bases, leaving 11 bases between the germline ends. The CDR3 covers 14 residues. From germline, CDR1 is SEHNR and CDR2 FQNEAQ (reference sequence). The CDR3 protein is CASSRRSNTDTQYF. Written as DNA, the CDR3 is TGTGCCAGCAGCCGACGGAGTAACACAGATACGCAGTATTTT.

V is TRBV5-1 and J is TRBJ1-1; D possibly corresponds to TRBD1 (6 bases). This CDR3 has 13 residues. The V end lost 7 bases, the J end lost 4 bases, and 14 bases lay between the germline ends. Germline V lookup: CDR1 SGHRS, CDR2 YFSETQ. CDR3 bases: TGCGCCAGCCACAGGGCAGGGAGCACTGAAGCTTTCTTT. Amino acids: CASHRAGSTEAFF.

J is TRBJ2-7 and V is TRBV28, with TRBD2 identical over 11 bases. The CDR3 totals 15 residues. Germline trimming cut 2 bases from V and 4 bases from J; bases unmatched to any gene: 4. CDR1 and CDR2 from the germline V gene are MDHEN and SYDVKM. The CDR3 DNA reads as TGTGCCAGCAGTTTAACTAGCGGGAGACGGTACGAGCAGTACTTC. This gives the protein CASSLTSGRRYEQYF.

The rearrangement links TRBV3-1 (or the pseudogene TRBV3-2) to TRBJ1-5; D gene ambiguous. Trimming removed 2 bases at V and 12 bases at J, with 5 bases between. The CDR3 is 10 amino acids. The germline V gene encodes CDR1 LGHDT and CDR2 YNNKEL (reference sequence). This chain's CDR3 is CASSQNLQHF. The CDR3 DNA is TGTGCCAGCAGCCAAAATCTCCAGCATTTT.

A single count supports this clone. This rearrangement joins TRBV4-2 to TRBJ2-3; D may be TRBD1 (5 bases). The CDR3 runs to 16 residues. Per the germline V gene, CDR1 is LGHNA and CDR2 is YNFKEQ. V dropped 1 base and J dropped 2 bases, with 13 bases sitting between them. CDR3 protein: CASSQVADTATDTQYF. Here the CDR3 DNA reads TGTGCCAGCAGCCAAGTTGCGGACACCGCCACAGATACGCAGTATTTT.

V gene TRBV6-4 combines with J gene TRBJ2-1, with a weak D call TRBD1 (5 bases). The V gene's germline CDR1 is MRHNA and CDR2 SNTAGT. This CDR3 region has 12 residues. V lost 3 bases and J 7 bases, leaving 7 bases between the germline ends. DNA for the CDR3: TGTGCCAGCAGTGAAGGGGATAATGAGCAGTTCTTC. This translates into CASSEGDNEQFF.

The chain recombines TRBV5-6 with TRBJ2-3; unclear D gene. CDR1 and CDR2 (germline): SGHDT, YYEEEE. The V and J ends lost 1 base and 7 bases respectively, with 7 bases between them. This CDR3 comprises 12 residues. In DNA, the CDR3 is TGTGCCAGCAGCTTGTATGGGAATACGCAGTATTTT. Translating it yields CASSLYGNTQYF.

This rearrangement joins TRBV6-6 to TRBJ2-1; perhaps TRBD2 as D (5 bases). The CDR3 spans 13 residues. Germline CDR1 is MNHNY and CDR2 is SVGAGI (reference sequence). Trimming took off 6 bases at V and 5 bases at J, with 11 bases between the two ends. The CDR3 DNA follows: TGTGCCAGCAGGAGGAGCGGAAACAATGAGCAGTTCTTC. Its protein is CASRRSGNNEQFF.

The chain is built from TRBV2 and TRBJ1-5; a weak D match, TRBD1 (5 bases). Germline V gene sequence: CDR1 SNHLY, CDR2 FYNNEI. CDR3 size: 16 residues. Trimming shortened V by 3 bases and J by 9 bases, and 21 bases separated the two germline ends. CDR3 sequence (DNA): TGTGCCAGCAGTGAGGTAAAAGGGACGGGGACTAGGCCCCAGCATTTT. This translates into CASSEVKGTGTRPQHF.

The chain recombines TRBV7-8 with TRBJ1-6; tentatively, D is TRBD1 (5 bases). Per the germline V gene, CDR1 is SGHVS and CDR2 is FQNEAQ. Trimming pared 4 bases from V and 5 bases from J, leaving 12 bases between. CDR3 size: 15 residues. The CDR3 nucleotides read TGTGCCAGCAGCTCCGGGGCTTGGAATAATTCACCCCTCCACTTT. Translating gives CASSSGAWNNSPLHF.

A single count supports this clone. The chain has TRBV3-1 (or the pseudogene TRBV3-2) and TRBJ1-1; unclear D gene. This CDR3 spans 13 amino acids. Germline lookup yields CDR1 LGHDT and CDR2 YNNKEL (reference sequence). The germline V and J ends were trimmed by 4 bases and 8 bases, with 14 bases remaining between them. CDR3 nucleotide sequence: TGTGCCAGCAGCCCCCTGGAGGGCACCGAAGCTTTCTTT. Its translation is CASSPLEGTEAFF.

The chain recombines TRBV11-2 with TRBJ1-2; D gene unclear. The germline V and J ends were trimmed by 0 bases and 7 bases, with 15 bases remaining between them. Germline V lookup: CDR1 SGHAT, CDR2 FQNNGV. This CDR3 spans 15 amino acids. CDR3 region: CASSLDHYGSAGYTF. Written as DNA, the CDR3 is TGTGCCAGCAGCTTAGATCATTATGGGAGCGCTGGCTACACCTTC.

The rearrangement joins TRBV6-5 to TRBJ2-7; TRBD2 is a possible D gene (7 bases). The germline V gene encodes CDR1 MNHEY and CDR2 SVGAGI. The CDR3 spans 15 residues. V lost 7 bases to trimming and J lost 1 base, with 17 bases between them. In DNA, the CDR3 is TGTGCCAGCACCCTCGCGGGGGCAGGGTCCTACGAGCAGTACTTC. Translated: CASTLAGAGSYEQYF.

This chain uses TRBV6-1 with TRBJ1-3; TRBD1 matches at 8 bases. The V gene end was trimmed by 3 bases and the J gene end by 8 bases; junction bases not matched to a gene: 6. The length of the CDR3 is 14 residues. From germline, CDR1 is MNHNS and CDR2 SASEGT. The CDR3: CASSDLDREDTIYF. DNA for the CDR3: TGTGCCAGCAGTGACCTGGACAGGGAGGACACCATATATTTT.

The rearrangement joins TRBV7-8 to TRBJ1-6; D is undetermined. The V end lost 4 bases, the J end lost 7 bases, and 14 bases lay between the germline ends. There are 15 residues in the CDR3. The germline gives CDR1 SGHVS, CDR2 FQNEAQ. CDR3 amino acids: CASSSGARPNSPLHF. The DNA of the CDR3 is TGTGCCAGCAGCTCAGGCGCAAGACCGAATTCACCCCTCCACTTT.

In its sample, this clone was seen a few times. The V and J genes are TRBV7-9 and TRBJ2-7; D not certain. CDR3 length: 12 residues. Germline loops: CDR1 SEHNR, CDR2 FQNEAQ (reference sequence). Trimming took off 4 bases at V and 3 bases at J, with 7 bases between the two ends. The CDR3 DNA is TGTGCCAGCAGCTCGGCGATCTACGAGCAGTACTTC. This encodes CASSSAIYEQYF.

The chain carries TRBV5-1 and TRBJ1-1; possibly TRBD1 for D (6 bases). The CDR3 runs 15 residues. CDR1 is SGHRS and CDR2 is YFSETQ in the germline V gene. Trimming stripped 8 bases from V and 5 bases from J, with 22 bases between. The CDR3 bases are TGCGCCAGTACCTTTCTACAGGGAGGAAAAACTGAAGCTTTCTTT. Protein product: CASTFLQGGKTEAFF. The variable domain in full, completed from reference TRBV5-1 and TRBJ1-1, reads KAGVTQTPRYLIKTRGQQVTLSCSPISGHRSVSWYQQTPGQGLQFLFEYFSETQRNKGNFPGRFSGRQFSNSRSEMNVSTLELGDSALYLCASTFLQGGKTEAFFGQGTRLTVV.

This chain links TRBV7-9 with TRBJ2-5; no clear D. The length of the CDR3 is 12 residues. V was cut by 3 bases and J by 5 bases, with 7 bases left in between. The germline gives CDR1 SEHNR, CDR2 FQNEAQ (reference sequence). Here the CDR3 reads CASSLPGETQYF. DNA for the CDR3: TGTGCCAGCAGCTTGCCCGGGGAGACCCAGTACTTC.